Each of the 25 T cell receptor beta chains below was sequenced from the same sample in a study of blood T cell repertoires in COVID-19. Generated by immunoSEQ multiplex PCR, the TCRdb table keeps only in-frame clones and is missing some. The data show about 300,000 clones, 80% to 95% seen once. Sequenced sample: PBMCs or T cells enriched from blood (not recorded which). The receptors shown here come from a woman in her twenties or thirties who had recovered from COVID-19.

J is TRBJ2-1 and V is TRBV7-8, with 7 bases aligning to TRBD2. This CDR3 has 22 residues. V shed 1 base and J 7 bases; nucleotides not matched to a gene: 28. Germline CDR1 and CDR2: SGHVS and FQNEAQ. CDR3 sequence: CASSLGATGQLWSGIDRNEQFF. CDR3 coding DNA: TGTGCCAGCAGCTTAGGGGCCACAGGACAATTATGGAGCGGGATCGATAGAAATGAGCAGTTCTTC.

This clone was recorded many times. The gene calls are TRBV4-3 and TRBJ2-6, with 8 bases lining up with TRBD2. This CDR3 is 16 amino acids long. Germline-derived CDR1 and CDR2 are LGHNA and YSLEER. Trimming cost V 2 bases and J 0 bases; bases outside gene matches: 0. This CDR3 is CASSQTSGSGANVLTF. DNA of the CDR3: TGCGCCAGCAGCCAAACTAGCGGCTCTGGGGCCAACGTCCTGACTTTC.

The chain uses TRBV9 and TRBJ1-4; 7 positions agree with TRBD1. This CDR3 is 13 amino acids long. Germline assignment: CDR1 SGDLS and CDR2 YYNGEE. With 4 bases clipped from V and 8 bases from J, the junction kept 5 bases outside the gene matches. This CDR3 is CASSLRQGEKLFF. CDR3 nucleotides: TGTGCCAGCAGCCTCCGACAGGGAGAAAAACTGTTTTTT. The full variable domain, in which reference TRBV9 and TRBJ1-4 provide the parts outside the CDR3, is DSGVTQTPKHLITATGQRVTLRCSPRSGDLSVYWYQQSLDQGLQFLIQYYNGEERAKGNILERFSAQQFPDLHSELNLSSLELGDSALYFCASSLRQGEKLFFGSGTQLSVL.

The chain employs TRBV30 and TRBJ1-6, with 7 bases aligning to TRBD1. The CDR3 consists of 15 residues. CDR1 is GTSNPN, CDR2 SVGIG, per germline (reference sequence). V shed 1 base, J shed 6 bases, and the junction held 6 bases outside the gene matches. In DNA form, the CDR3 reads TGTGCCTGGAGTGGATCGGGACAGTCTAATTCACCCCTCCACTTT. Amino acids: CAWSGSGQSNSPLHF.

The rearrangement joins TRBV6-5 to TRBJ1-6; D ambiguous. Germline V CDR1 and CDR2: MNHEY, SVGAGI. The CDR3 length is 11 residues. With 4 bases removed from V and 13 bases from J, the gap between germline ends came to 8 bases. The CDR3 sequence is CASSSSIPLHF. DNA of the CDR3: TGTGCCAGCAGTTCCTCCATCCCCCTCCACTTT.

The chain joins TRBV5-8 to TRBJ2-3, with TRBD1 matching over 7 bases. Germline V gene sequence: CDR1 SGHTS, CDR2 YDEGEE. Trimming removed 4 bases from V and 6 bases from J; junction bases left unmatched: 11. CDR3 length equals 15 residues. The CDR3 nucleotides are TGTGCCAGCAGCCCCATGAGGGGGCTGCCGGATACGCAGTATTTT. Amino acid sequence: CASSPMRGLPDTQYF.

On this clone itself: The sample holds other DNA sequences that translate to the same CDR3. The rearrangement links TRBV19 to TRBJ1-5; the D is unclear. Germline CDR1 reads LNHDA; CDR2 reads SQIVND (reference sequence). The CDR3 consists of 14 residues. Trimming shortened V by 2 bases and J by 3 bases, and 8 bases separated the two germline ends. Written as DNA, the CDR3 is TGTGCCAGTAGTATATCAGGATTCAATCAGCCCCAGCATTTT. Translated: CASSISGFNQPQHF.

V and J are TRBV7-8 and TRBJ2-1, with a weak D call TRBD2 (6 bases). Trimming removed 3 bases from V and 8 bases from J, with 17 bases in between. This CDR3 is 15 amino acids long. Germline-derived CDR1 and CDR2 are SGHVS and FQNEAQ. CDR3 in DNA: TGTGCCAGCAGCTTGACGGGAGTATCGTTGGATGAGCAGTTCTTC. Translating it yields CASSLTGVSLDEQFF.

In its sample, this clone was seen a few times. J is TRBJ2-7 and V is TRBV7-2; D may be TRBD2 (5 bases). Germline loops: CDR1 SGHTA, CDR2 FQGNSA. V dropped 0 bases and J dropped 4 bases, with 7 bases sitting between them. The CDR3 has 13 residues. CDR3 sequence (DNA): TGTGCCAGCAGCTTAGCGGGAGTTTACGAGCAGTACTTC. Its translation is CASSLAGVYEQYF.

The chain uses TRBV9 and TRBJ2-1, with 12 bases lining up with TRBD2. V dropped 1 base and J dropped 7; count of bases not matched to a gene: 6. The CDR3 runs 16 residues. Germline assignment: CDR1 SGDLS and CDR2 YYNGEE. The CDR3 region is CASSVRLAGEGNEQFF. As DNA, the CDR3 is TGTGCCAGCAGCGTAAGACTAGCGGGAGAGGGTAATGAGCAGTTCTTC.

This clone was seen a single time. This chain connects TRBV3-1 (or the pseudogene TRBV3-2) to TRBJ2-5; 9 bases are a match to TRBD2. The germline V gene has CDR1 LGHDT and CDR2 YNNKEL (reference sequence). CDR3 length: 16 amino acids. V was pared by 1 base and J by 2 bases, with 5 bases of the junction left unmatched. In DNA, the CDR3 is TGTGCCAGCAGCCAAGTGACTAGCGGAAAACAAGAGACCCAGTACTTC. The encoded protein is CASSQVTSGKQETQYF.

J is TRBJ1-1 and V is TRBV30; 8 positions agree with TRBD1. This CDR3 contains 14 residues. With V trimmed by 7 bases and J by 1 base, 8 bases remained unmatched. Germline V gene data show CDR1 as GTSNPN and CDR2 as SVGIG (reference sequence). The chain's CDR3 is CALEKGQGNTEAFF. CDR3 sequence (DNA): TGTGCCTTGGAGAAAGGACAGGGGAACACTGAAGCTTTCTTT.

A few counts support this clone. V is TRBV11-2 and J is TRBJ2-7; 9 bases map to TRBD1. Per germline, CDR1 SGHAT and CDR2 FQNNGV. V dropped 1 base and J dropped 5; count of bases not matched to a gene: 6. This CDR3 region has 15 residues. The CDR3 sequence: CASSLALDRGNEQYF. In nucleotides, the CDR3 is TGTGCCAGCAGCTTAGCCCTGGACAGGGGAAACGAGCAGTACTTC.

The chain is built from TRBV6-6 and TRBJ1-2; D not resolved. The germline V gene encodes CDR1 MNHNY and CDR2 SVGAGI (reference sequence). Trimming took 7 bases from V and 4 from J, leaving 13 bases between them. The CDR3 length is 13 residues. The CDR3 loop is CASTPAGSYGYTF. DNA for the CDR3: TGTGCCAGCACTCCAGCCGGGAGCTATGGCTACACCTTC.

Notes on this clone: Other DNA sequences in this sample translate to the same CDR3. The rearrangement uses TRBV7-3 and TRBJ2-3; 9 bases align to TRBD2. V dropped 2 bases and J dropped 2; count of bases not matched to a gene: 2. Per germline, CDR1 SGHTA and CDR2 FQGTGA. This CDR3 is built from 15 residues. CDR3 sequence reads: CASSLAGGSTDTQYF. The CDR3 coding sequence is TGTGCCAGCAGCTTAGCGGGAGGGTCCACAGATACGCAGTATTTT.

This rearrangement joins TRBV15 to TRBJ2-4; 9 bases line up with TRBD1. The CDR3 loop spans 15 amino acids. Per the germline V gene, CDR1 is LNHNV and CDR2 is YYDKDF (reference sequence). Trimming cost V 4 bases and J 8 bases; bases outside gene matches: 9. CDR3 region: CATSKDRGVADIQYF. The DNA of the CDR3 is TGTGCCACCAGCAAGGACAGGGGAGTGGCGGACATTCAGTACTTC.

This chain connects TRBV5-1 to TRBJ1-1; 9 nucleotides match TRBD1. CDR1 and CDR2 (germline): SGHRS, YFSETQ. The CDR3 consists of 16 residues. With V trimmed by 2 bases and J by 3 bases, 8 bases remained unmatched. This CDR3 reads CASSFSDRGPHTEAFF. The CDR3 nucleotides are TGCGCCAGCAGCTTTTCGGACAGGGGCCCCCACACTGAAGCTTTCTTT. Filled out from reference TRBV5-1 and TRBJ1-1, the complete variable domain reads KAGVTQTPRYLIKTRGQQVTLSCSPISGHRSVSWYQQTPGQGLQFLFEYFSETQRNKGNFPGRFSGRQFSNSRSEMNVSTLELGDSALYLCASSFSDRGPHTEAFFGQGTRLTVV.

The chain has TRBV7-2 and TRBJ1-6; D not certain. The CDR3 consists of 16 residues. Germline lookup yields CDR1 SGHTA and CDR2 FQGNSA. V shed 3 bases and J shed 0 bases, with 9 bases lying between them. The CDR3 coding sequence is TGTGCCAGCAGCTTCGACGGAGCCTCCTATAATTCACCCCTCCACTTT. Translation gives CASSFDGASYNSPLHF.

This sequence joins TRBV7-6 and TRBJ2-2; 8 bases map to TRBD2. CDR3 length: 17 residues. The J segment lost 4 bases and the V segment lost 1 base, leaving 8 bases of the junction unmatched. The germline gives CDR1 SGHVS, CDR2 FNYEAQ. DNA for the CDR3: TGTGCCAGCAGCTTAGATCTAGCGGGTCTGAGCACCGGGGAGCTGTTTTTT. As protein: CASSLDLAGLSTGELFF.

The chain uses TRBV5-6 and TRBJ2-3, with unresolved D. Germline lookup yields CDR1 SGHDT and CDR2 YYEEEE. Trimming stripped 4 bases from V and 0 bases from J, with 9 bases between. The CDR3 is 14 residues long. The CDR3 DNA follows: TGTGCCAGCAGCCCCACGGGTAGCACAGATACGCAGTATTTT. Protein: CASSPTGSTDTQYF.

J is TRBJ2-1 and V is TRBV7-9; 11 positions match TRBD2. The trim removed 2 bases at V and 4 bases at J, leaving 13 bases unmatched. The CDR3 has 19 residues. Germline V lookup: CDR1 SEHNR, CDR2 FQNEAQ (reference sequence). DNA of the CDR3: TGTGCCAGCAGCTTATCGGGACTAGCGGAAAAACGGGGGTACAATGAGCAGTTCTTC. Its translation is CASSLSGLAEKRGYNEQFF. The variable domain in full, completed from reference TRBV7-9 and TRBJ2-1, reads DTGVSQNPRHKITKRGQNVTFRCDPISEHNRLYWYRQTLGQGPEFLTYFQNEAQLEKSRLLSDRFSAERPKGSFSTLEIQRTEQGDSAMYLCASSLSGLAEKRGYNEQFFGPGTRLTVL.

CDR3: CASSIRGGGTYEQYF. In DNA, the CDR3 is TGTGCCAGTAGTATACGGGGAGGAGGCACCTACGAGCAGTACTTC. J is TRBJ2-7 and V is TRBV19, with D possibly being TRBD2 (6 bases). The CDR3 sequence is 15 residues long. CDR1 and CDR2 from the germline V gene are LNHDA and SQIVND (reference sequence). Between the trimmed V and J ends, which lost 2 bases and 2 bases, there was a span of 13 bases.

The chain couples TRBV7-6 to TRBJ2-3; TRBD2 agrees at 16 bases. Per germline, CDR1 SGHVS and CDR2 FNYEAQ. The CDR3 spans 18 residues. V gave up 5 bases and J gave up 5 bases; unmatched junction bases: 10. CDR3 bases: TGTGCCAGCAGCCGAGTTCCGGGACTAGCGGGAGGGGGAGATACGCAGTATTTT. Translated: CASSRVPGLAGGGDTQYF.

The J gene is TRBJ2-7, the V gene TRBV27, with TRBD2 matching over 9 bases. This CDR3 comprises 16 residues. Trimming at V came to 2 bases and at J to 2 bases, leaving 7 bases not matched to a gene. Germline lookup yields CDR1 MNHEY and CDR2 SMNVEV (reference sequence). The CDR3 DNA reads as TGTGCCAGCAGTTTAAAAGGTCTAGCGGGGACCTACGAGCAGTACTTC. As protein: CASSLKGLAGTYEQYF.

DNA for the CDR3: TGTGCCAGCTGCCCCCTAGCGGGAGGGCCGGTCACCGGGGAGCTGTTTTTT. Its translation: CASCPLAGGPVTGELFF. The chain combines TRBV28 with TRBJ2-2, with 12 bases fitting TRBD2. Germline loops: CDR1 MDHEN, CDR2 SYDVKM. There are 17 residues in the CDR3. The V segment lost 8 bases and the J segment 4 bases; nucleotides outside the gene matches: 11.